Below are 5 T cell receptor beta chains sequenced from a single sample in a study of radiotherapy plus CTLA-4 blockade in lung cancer. Sequencing was performed with immunoSEQ multiplex PCR; in TCRdb, only in-frame clones are kept and a portion is missing. The data show fewer than 50,000 clones, roughly 65% seen once. Specimen: peripheral blood, collected from a patient treated with radiotherapy plus ipilimumab. These TCRs come from a human donor with non-small cell lung cancer who had a partial response to radiotherapy plus ipilimumab.

The V call is TRBV19, the J call TRBJ2-4, with 7 bases fitting TRBD1. Unmatched junction bases numbered 7, after V lost 8 bases and J lost 6 bases. CDR1 and CDR2 from the germline V gene are LNHDA and SQIVND (reference sequence). This CDR3 is built from 13 residues. The CDR3 nucleotides read TGTGCCAGTCGTAGGGGGCACGGAAACATTCAGTACTTC. Translating it yields CASRRGHGNIQYF.

The V gene is TRBV9, the J gene TRBJ2-3; TRBD2 might be the D (6 bases). Trimming pared 0 bases from V and 4 bases from J, leaving 9 bases between. The CDR3 contains 14 residues. Germline V CDR1 and CDR2: SGDLS, YYNGEE. The DNA of the CDR3 is TGTGCCAGCAGCGTAGGGAGGGCCCCAGATACGCAGTATTTT. It codes for CASSVGRAPDTQYF.

This clone has only a few counts. This chain connects TRBV7-9 to TRBJ1-2; the match to TRBD1 covers 8 bases. Unmatched junction bases numbered 3, after V lost 0 bases and J lost 6 bases. CDR1 is SEHNR and CDR2 is FQNEAQ in the germline V gene (reference sequence). The CDR3 loop spans 14 amino acids. The CDR3, as DNA: TGTGCCAGCAGCTTAGCGTCGGACAGGGATGGCTACACCTTC. This translates into CASSLASDRDGYTF.

The rearrangement links TRBV5-3 to TRBJ1-4, with D maybe TRBD1 (5 bases). TRBV5-3 is an open reading frame, and its role is uncertain. The length of the CDR3 is 15 residues. V lost 1 base and J 8 bases, leaving 15 bases between the germline ends. The CDR3 region has the DNA TGTGCCAGAAGCTTGTCTTTCAGGGTGAGGGAAAAACTGTTTTTT. This codes for CARSLSFRVREKLFF.

In nucleotides, the CDR3 is TGTGCCAGCAGTTCTTGGAGCCTAGAAGATACGCAGTATTTT. It yields the protein CASSSWSLEDTQYF. V usage is TRBV6-1 and J usage is TRBJ2-3; D not certain. Germline loops: CDR1 MNHNS, CDR2 SASEGT. Trimming stripped 5 bases from V and 5 bases from J, with 14 bases between. The CDR3 is 14 residues long.